One and the same sample provided the 12 T cell receptor beta chains below, sequenced in a study of T cell responses to AZD1222 COVID-19 vaccine. Measured with immunoSEQ multiplex PCR; TCRdb has only the in-frame clones, and not every one. The top ten hold roughly 3% of the sample, which has approximately 98,000 clones, about 86% seen once. The sequences come from peripheral blood, collected on day 0 of AZD1222 vaccination. All receptors derive from an adult in good health.

The rearrangement joins TRBV30 to TRBJ1-2, with 8 nucleotides matching TRBD1. V trimming: 4 bases; J trimming: 4 bases; junction bases outside the gene matches: 8. The V gene's germline CDR1 is GTSNPN and CDR2 SVGIG (reference sequence). This CDR3 contains 14 residues. CDR3 sequence reads: CAWNLDRARYGYTF. The CDR3 DNA reads TGTGCCTGGAATCTGGACAGGGCTCGCTATGGCTACACCTTC.

The table lists this clone with a count of one. The rearrangement links TRBV5-1 to TRBJ2-7; D remains ambiguous. Germline assignment: CDR1 SGHRS and CDR2 YFSETQ. Trimming stripped 5 bases from V and 3 bases from J, with 18 bases between. This CDR3 comprises 15 residues. CDR3 sequence: CASRHDSASYYEQYF. The CDR3 nucleotides read TGCGCCAGCAGACACGACTCCGCGAGTTACTACGAGCAGTACTTC.

The CDR3 loop reads CASRVAGGSETQYF. The CDR3 bases are TGTGCCAGCAGGGTAGCGGGGGGTTCGGAGACCCAGTACTTC. The chain couples TRBV5-4 to TRBJ2-5; 10 bases match TRBD2. J was trimmed by 5 bases and V by 5 bases; bases with no gene match: 6. Per the germline V gene, CDR1 is SGHNT and CDR2 is YYREEE (reference sequence). The CDR3 runs 14 residues.

This rearrangement joins TRBV30 to TRBJ2-3, with TRBD2 matching 14 bases. Germline V gene data show CDR1 as GTSNPN and CDR2 as SVGIG (reference sequence). CDR3 size: 19 residues. The trim removed 1 base at V and 0 bases at J, leaving 9 bases unmatched. The CDR3 region is CAWSEGWTSGGTSTDTQYF. The CDR3, as DNA: TGTGCCTGGAGTGAAGGGTGGACTAGCGGGGGGACTAGCACAGATACGCAGTATTTT.

This clone has just one count. J is TRBJ1-5 and V is TRBV2, with D uncertain. Germline V gives CDR1 SNHLY, CDR2 FYNNEI. The CDR3 has 13 amino acids. Trimming took 4 bases from V and 1 from J, leaving 5 bases between them. The CDR3 nucleotides are TGTGCCAGCAGTGCGCAGAGCAATCAGCCCCAGCATTTT. This translates into CASSAQSNQPQHF.

CDR3: CASSLAGTGISPLHF. The CDR3 DNA is TGTGCCAGCAGTCTCGCCGGGACAGGGATTTCACCCCTCCACTTT. The V and J genes are TRBV6-5 and TRBJ1-6; 9 bases are shared with TRBD1. This CDR3 has 15 residues. Looked up from germline, CDR1 is MNHEY and CDR2 is SVGAGI. After removal of 5 bases from V and 9 bases from J, the junction contained 8 bases not matched to a gene.

The V gene is TRBV6-2 or TRBV6-3, the J gene TRBJ1-3; D may be TRBD1 (5 bases). Trimming stripped 4 bases from V and 0 bases from J, with 22 bases between. CDR3 length: 19 residues. The germline V gene encodes CDR1 MNHEY and CDR2 SVGEGT. The CDR3 coding sequence is TGTGCCAGCAGTTCAAGGCAGGGTGGCAGAAGGCTCTCTGGAAACACCATATATTTT. It yields the protein CASSSRQGGRRLSGNTIYF.

J is TRBJ1-1 and V is TRBV9; 7 positions match TRBD1. With 3 bases clipped from V and 6 bases from J, the junction kept 8 bases outside the gene matches. This CDR3 contains 14 residues. Germline V gene lookup returns CDR1 SGDLS and CDR2 YYNGEE. In nucleotides, the CDR3 is TGTGCCAGCAGCGCTTACAGGGGCCAGGCTGAAGCTTTCTTT. Its translation is CASSAYRGQAEAFF.

This chain links TRBV14 with TRBJ1-6; D remains unclear. The CDR3 extends over 13 amino acids. Germline V lookup: CDR1 SGHDN, CDR2 FVKESK. V was clipped by 4 bases and J by 8 bases, with 9 bases between them. The CDR3 loop reads CASSPRVDSPLHF. Written as DNA, the CDR3 is TGTGCCAGCAGCCCGAGGGTGGATTCACCCCTCCACTTT.

The sample holds one count of this clone. The gene calls are TRBV7-2 and TRBJ2-1; 10 positions agree with TRBD2. This CDR3 is built from 16 residues. CDR1 SGHTA and CDR2 FQGNSA come from the germline V gene. The V and J ends lost 1 base and 3 bases, in that order; junction bases with no gene match: 3. The CDR3 is CASSLGLAGVYNEQFF. DNA of the CDR3: TGTGCCAGCAGCTTAGGTCTAGCGGGGGTCTACAATGAGCAGTTCTTC.

In its sample, this clone was seen once. The chain joins TRBV19 to TRBJ1-1; possibly TRBD1 for D (6 bases). The CDR3 contains 14 residues. V was trimmed by 5 bases and J by 3 bases, leaving 13 bases between them. Germline V gene data show CDR1 as LNHDA and CDR2 as SQIVND (reference sequence). This CDR3 reads CASSLRGGDTEAFF. In DNA form, the CDR3 reads TGTGCCAGTAGTCTCAGGGGTGGAGACACTGAAGCTTTCTTT.

The chain has TRBV6-5 and TRBJ1-2; maybe TRBD1 (5 bases). The germline V gene encodes CDR1 MNHEY and CDR2 SVGAGI. The germline V and J ends were trimmed by 6 bases and 0 bases, with 8 bases remaining between them. This CDR3 is 13 amino acids long. The CDR3 here is CASRPTANYGYTF. CDR3 sequence (DNA): TGTGCCAGCAGACCGACAGCTAACTATGGCTACACCTTC.